A single count supports the clone carrying this T cell receptor (beta chain). The sample originates from a study of blood T cell repertoires in COVID-19. Germline CDR1 is MGHDK and CDR2 is SYGVNS. This CDR3 comprises 17 residues. Trimming cost V 1 base and J 3 bases, with 17 bases left between them. Original handling: Amplification of reference gene primers was used by the study to estimate nucleated cell counts. Data came from immunoSEQ multiplex PCR; TCRdb stores just in-frame clones and leaves some out. V, J and clone size were drawn from that table, and D and trimming were deduced from the DNA. The profile shows about 200,000 clones, roughly 80% of them singletons.

The origin of this receptor is a woman older than 75 with acute or convalescent COVID-19. This chain links TRBV25-1 with TRBJ2-3, with TRBD1 as a possible D gene (6 bases). The sequencing input was peripheral blood. Here the CDR3 DNA reads TGTGCCAGCAGTGAATCGGGAACAGGGCGGGCAACAGATACGCAGTATTTT. Translating gives CASSESGTGRATDTQYF.